These T cell receptor beta chains were read from a single sample in a study of identifying expanded T cells in peripheral blood. The table came from immunoSEQ multiplex PCR; TCRdb's copy has only in-frame clones and leaves some out. The data contain tens of thousands of clones, more than 75% of them seen just once; the ten biggest clones take up just under 4.5%. Sequenced material: blood. These receptors were taken from a person aged 18 to 75 in good health. Both conserved end residues are part of each CDR3. The order of the fields is J gene, V gene, clone size, CDR3 length, D gene, CDR3 protein, CDR3 DNA. A D gene is named only where the DNA matches it firmly. Clone size is given for some rows only: seen once, a few or many times, or a class if the clone is expanded.

TRBJ1-2 TRBV6-5 few 14 TRBD1 CASRLRDSLSGYTF TGTGCCAGCAGGTTACGGGACAGCCTATCTGGCTACACCTTC
TRBJ1-6 TRBV7-9 few 14 - CASSRGQYGSPLHF TGTGCCAGCAGCCGCGGACAGTATGGTTCACCCCTCCACTTT
TRBJ2-7 TRBV5-1 once 14 - CASSSRGYSYEQYF TGCGCCAGCAGCTCTAGGGGTTACTCCTACGAGCAGTACTTC
TRBJ1-3 TRBV9 - 13 - CASSDDWRNTIYF TGTGCCAGCAGTGATGACTGGAGAAACACCATATATTTT
TRBJ1-4 TRBV18 - 14 TRBD1 CASSRDRDNEKLFF TGTGCCAGCTCACGGGACAGAGACAATGAAAAACTGTTTTTT
TRBJ1-2 TRBV30 - 15 - CAWSERTVTFYGYTF TGTGCCTGGAGTGAGAGGACAGTCACTTTCTATGGCTACACCTTC
TRBJ2-1 TRBV6-6 - 11 - CASSQSVEQFF TGTGCCAGCAGTCAGTCGGTGGAGCAGTTCTTC
TRBJ1-5 TRBV2 - 15 TRBD1 CASSQEGTGDQPQHF TGTGCCAGCAGTCAAGAAGGGACAGGAGATCAGCCCCAGCATTTT
TRBJ1-3 TRBV25-1 - 14 - CASSGTNSGNTIYF TGTGCCAGCAGTGGGACTAACTCTGGAAACACCATATATTTT
TRBJ1-2 TRBV5-1 - 13 - CASREAANYGYTF TGCGCCAGCCGAGAAGCGGCTAACTATGGCTACACCTTC
TRBJ2-5 TRBV4-3 once 15 - CASSQDLYREETQYF TGCGCCAGCAGCCAAGATCTGTACAGGGAAGAGACCCAGTACTTC
TRBJ1-4 TRBV6-1 - 14 TRBD1 CASSDGGQLAKLFF TGTGCCAGCAGTGATGGGGGACAGTTAGCGAAACTGTTTTTT
TRBJ1-2 TRBV6-5 - 14 - CASSYGAGSYGYTF TGTGCCAGCAGTTACGGGGCAGGGTCCTATGGCTACACCTTC
TRBJ2-7 TRBV5-6 once 15 - CASSPQGIGAHEQYF TGTGCCAGCAGCCCTCAGGGCATTGGGGCCCACGAGCAGTACTTC
TRBJ2-1 TRBV5-1 - 14 - CASSWTGSGNEQFF TGCGCCAGCAGCTGGACCGGGTCGGGGAATGAGCAGTTCTTC
TRBJ1-5 TRBV7-9 few 15 - CASSSGDISNQPQHF TGTGCCAGCAGCTCCGGGGACATTAGCAATCAGCCCCAGCATTTT
TRBJ2-7 TRBV4-1 - 16 TRBD1 CASSQGPRDSSYKQYF TGCGCCAGCAGCCAAGGCCCTCGGGACAGTTCCTACAAGCAGTACTTC
TRBJ1-2 TRBV5-1 - 15 - CASSLAETGFNGYTF TGCGCCAGCAGCTTGGCGGAGACAGGATTTAACGGCTACACCTTC
TRBJ2-1 TRBV30 - 13 TRBD1 CAWSVDRGNEQFF TGTGCCTGGAGTGTAGACAGGGGTAATGAGCAGTTCTTC
TRBJ1-1 TRBV7-9 - 18 - CASSPLVGRGTLNTEAFF TGTGCCAGCAGCCCTCTTGTTGGTAGAGGGACCCTGAACACTGAAGCTTTCTTT
TRBJ2-5 TRBV6-5 - 12 - CASSYNEETQYF TGTGCCAGCAGCTATAACGAAGAGACCCAGTACTTC
TRBJ2-7 TRBV7-3 - 14 TRBD2 CASSLGTSGDEQYF TGTGCCAGCAGCTTGGGGACTAGCGGGGACGAGCAGTACTTC
TRBJ2-7 TRBV6-1 once 14 - CASSTAYNSYEQYF TGTGCCAGCAGTACAGCTTATAACTCCTACGAGCAGTACTTC
TRBJ2-2 TRBV4-3 - 14 - CASSQDWPVGELFF TGCGCCAGCAGCCAGGACTGGCCGGTCGGGGAGCTGTTTTTT
TRBJ1-5 TRBV14 - 13 - CATRGGGNQPQHF TGTGCCACCCGGGGGGGAGGCAATCAGCCCCAGCATTTT
TRBJ1-1 TRBV6-5 - 14 - CASILLAGSGEAFF TGTGCCAGCATCCTACTCGCAGGGTCAGGTGAAGCTTTCTTT
TRBJ2-7 TRBV6-5 few 15 - CASSYSALGSYEQYF TGTGCCAGCAGTTACTCAGCCCTGGGATCCTACGAGCAGTACTTC
TRBJ1-1 TRBV9 - 14 TRBD1 CASSATGDLTEAFF TGTGCCAGCAGCGCGACAGGGGACCTCACTGAAGCTTTCTTT
TRBJ2-7 TRBV7-2 - 15 TRBD2 CASSPGLAGGREQYF TGTGCCAGCAGCCCGGGACTAGCGGGGGGACGAGAGCAGTACTTC